This TCR beta chain originates from a study of control samples from healthy donors and cancer patients. Sequencing used immunoSEQ multiplex PCR; TCRdb keeps in-frame clones, though not all of them. Listed are approximately 190,000 clones; 2% to 2.5% falls within the top ten. The junction had 2 bases not matched to a gene; V was cut back by 5 bases and J by 9 bases. The V gene's germline CDR1 is SGHTA and CDR2 FQGTGA. CDR3 length: 12 amino acids. Material for sequencing was blood. The rearrangement joins TRBV7-3 to TRBJ2-1; TRBD2 aligns across 9 bases. The sequence was collected from a woman in her twenties or thirties in good health. The chain's CDR3 is CASSTAGGEQFF. The DNA for the CDR3 is TGTGCCAGCAGCACAGCGGGGGGTGAGCAGTTCTTC.